The T cell receptor (beta chain) under discussion was sequenced for a study of shared clonotypes between healthy human individuals. About the research overall: CD4 naive cells filled three plates per donor, CD4 memory three, CD8 naive two and CD8 memory one.

Each replicate PCR on the sorted subsets used 200 to 250 ng DNA (approximately 33,000 T cell genomes). Profiled with immunoSEQ multiplex PCR; TCRdb holds only in-frame clones, not every one. The sample consists of 2 million to 2.5 million clones, less than 95% of them appearing once. Germline-derived CDR1 and CDR2 are SGHRS and YFSETQ. The trim removed 4 bases at V and 0 bases at J, leaving 10 bases unmatched. This CDR3 has 19 amino acids. Each donor was a Caucasian adult residing in Nashville, Tennessee. Sequenced: naive CD4+ T cells from PBMCs. Subset in this sample: CD45RA+ positively selected. The chain links TRBV5-1 to TRBJ2-6, with TRBD1 matching 10 bases. This sequence was found in a man younger than 30 in good health. Some clones in this sample may be carry-over from other donors' samples. The chain's CDR3 is CASSTRTGGQSSGANVLTF. The CDR3 nucleotides are TGCGCCAGCAGCACTCGGACAGGGGGTCAGAGCTCTGGGGCCAACGTCCTGACTTTC. Combining the CDR3 with reference TRBV5-1 and TRBJ2-6 gives the whole variable domain KAGVTQTPRYLIKTRGQQVTLSCSPISGHRSVSWYQQTPGQGLQFLFEYFSETQRNKGNFPGRFSGRQFSNSRSEMNVSTLELGDSALYLCASSTRTGGQSSGANVLTFGAGSRLTVL.